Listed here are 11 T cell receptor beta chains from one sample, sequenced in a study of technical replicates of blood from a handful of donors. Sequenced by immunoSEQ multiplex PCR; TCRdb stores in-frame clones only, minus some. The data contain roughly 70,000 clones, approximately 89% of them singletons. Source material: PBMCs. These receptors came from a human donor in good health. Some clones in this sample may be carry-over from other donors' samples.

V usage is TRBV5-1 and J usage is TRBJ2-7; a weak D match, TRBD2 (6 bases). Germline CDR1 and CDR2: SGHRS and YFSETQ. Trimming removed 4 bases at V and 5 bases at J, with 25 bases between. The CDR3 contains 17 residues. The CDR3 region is CASSVTPSTSLTNEQYF. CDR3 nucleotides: TGCGCCAGCAGCGTTACCCCTTCGACTAGTCTAACCAACGAGCAGTACTTC.

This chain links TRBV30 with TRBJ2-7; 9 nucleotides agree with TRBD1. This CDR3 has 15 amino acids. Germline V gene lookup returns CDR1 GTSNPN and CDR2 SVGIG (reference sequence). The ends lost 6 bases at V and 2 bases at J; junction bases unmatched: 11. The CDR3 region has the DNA TGTGCCTGCCGGAAGAGGACAGGGGACCCCTACGAGCAGTACTTC. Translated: CACRKRTGDPYEQYF.

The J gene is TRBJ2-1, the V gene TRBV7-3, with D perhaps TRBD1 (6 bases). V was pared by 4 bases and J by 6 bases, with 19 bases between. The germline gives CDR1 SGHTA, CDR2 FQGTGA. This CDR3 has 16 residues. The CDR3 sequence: CASSSQGTTLLNEQFF. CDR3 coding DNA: TGTGCCAGCAGCTCTCAGGGGACAACCCTACTCAATGAGCAGTTCTTC. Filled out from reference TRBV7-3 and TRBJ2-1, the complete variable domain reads GAGVSQTPSNKVTEKGKYVELRCDPISGHTALYWYRQSLGQGPEFLIYFQGTGAADDSGLPNDRFFAVRPEGSVSTLKIQRTERGDSAVYLCASSSQGTTLLNEQFFGPGTRLTVL.

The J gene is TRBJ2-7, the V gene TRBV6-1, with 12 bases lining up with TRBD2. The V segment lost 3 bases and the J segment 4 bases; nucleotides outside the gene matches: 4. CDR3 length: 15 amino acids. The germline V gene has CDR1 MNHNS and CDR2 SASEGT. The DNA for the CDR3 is TGTGCCAGCAGTGACCAGACTAGCGGGAGTTACGAGCAGTACTTC. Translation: CASSDQTSGSYEQYF.

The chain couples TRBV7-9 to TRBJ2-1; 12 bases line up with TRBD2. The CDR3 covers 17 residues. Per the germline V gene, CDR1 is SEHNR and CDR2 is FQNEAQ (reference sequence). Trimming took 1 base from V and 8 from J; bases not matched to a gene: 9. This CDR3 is CASSLGLTSGRLDEQFF. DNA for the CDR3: TGTGCCAGCAGCTTAGGCTTGACTAGCGGGAGATTGGATGAGCAGTTCTTC.

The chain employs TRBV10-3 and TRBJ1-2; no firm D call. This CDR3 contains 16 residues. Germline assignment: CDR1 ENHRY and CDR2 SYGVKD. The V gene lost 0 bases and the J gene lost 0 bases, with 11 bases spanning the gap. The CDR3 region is CAISESGGPANYGYTF. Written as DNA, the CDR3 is TGTGCCATCAGTGAGTCGGGAGGCCCAGCTAACTATGGCTACACCTTC.

The CDR3 reads CASSPRTGTSYEQYF. For the CDR3, the DNA is TGTGCCAGCAGCCCCCGGACAGGTACCTCCTACGAGCAGTACTTC. The chain joins TRBV7-2 to TRBJ2-7; 7 bases are a match to TRBD1. Germline lookup yields CDR1 SGHTA and CDR2 FQGNSA. V lost 5 bases and J lost 0; bases outside the gene matches: 7. CDR3 length equals 15 residues. Using reference TRBV7-2 and TRBJ2-7 for the parts outside the CDR3, the full variable domain is GAGVSQSPSNKVTEKGKDVELRCDPISGHTALYWYRQSLGQGLEFLIYFQGNSAPDKSGLPSDRFSAERTGGSVSTLTIQRTQQEDSAVYLCASSPRTGTSYEQYFGPGTRLTVT.

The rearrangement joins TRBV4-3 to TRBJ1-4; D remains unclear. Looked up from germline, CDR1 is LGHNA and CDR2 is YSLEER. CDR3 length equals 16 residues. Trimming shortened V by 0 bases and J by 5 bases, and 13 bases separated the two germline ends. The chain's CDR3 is CASSQDLTVLNEKLFF. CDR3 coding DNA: TGCGCCAGCAGCCAAGATCTTACAGTTTTAAATGAAAAACTGTTTTTT.

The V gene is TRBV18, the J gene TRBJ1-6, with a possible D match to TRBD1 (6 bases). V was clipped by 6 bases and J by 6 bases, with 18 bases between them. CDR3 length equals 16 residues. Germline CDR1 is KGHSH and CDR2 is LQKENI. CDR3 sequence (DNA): TGTGCCAGCTCCCCGACGGAACAGGGAAGTAATTCACCCCTCCACTTT. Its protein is CASSPTEQGSNSPLHF.

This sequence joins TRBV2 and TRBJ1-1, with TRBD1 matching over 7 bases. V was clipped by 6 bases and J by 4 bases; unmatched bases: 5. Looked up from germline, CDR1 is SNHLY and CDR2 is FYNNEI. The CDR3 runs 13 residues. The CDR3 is CASRGNRGTEAFF. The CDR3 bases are TGTGCCAGCAGGGGGAACAGGGGCACTGAAGCTTTCTTT.

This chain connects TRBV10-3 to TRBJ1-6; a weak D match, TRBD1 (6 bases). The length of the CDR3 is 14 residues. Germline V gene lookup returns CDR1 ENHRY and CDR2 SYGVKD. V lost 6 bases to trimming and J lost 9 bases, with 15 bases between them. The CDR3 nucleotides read TGTGCCATCAGACGACAGGAAACTGGTTCACCCCTCCACTTT. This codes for CAIRRQETGSPLHF.